This entry describes one TCR beta chain. This clone's antigen is unknown. Nothing much larger sits one base from this clone, and base qualities are not available. The CDR3 regions of human TCRbeta chains were analyzed by immunosequencing. Regarding the original processing steps: TCRs in the repertoires were compared against a reference library of SARS-CoV-2-specific TCRs that had been generated with the MIRA antigen-specificity platform. Breadth was defined as the fraction of unique TCRs that were SARS-CoV-2-associated. Depth was defined as the fraction of total T cells that were SARS-CoV-2-associated. Using the MIRA data, every spike-specific TCR was mapped to the spike region that the TCR reacted to and assigned to either a CD4 or a CD8 class. Log10-transformed breadth and depth values were compared by one-way ANOVA with Sidak's multiple comparisons tests. Held by TCRdb, this immuneACCESS table contains in-frame sequences only and omits some clones. Under half of the omission traces to an unresolved V gene where checked; the cause of the rest is unknown. The V and J calls and clone size are taken from that table; D and trimming were inferred from the DNA. The sample yields about 100,000 clones; roughly 90% were counted once. Of the sample, less than 3% is held by the ten largest clones.

What this sample's time point label stands for: baseline before first vaccination. The vaccinee samples were drawn from two UK trials, COV001 and COV002, one of which was a single-blind randomized controlled phase 2/3 trial testing AZD1222 (ChAdOx1 nCoV-19) in healthy adults. Trial participant PBMC samples were collected at day 0 and day 28 after the second dose for TCRbeta chain sequencing. Between the V and J ends, shortened by 1 base and 2 bases respectively, the junction contains 11 bases. Sequences SQVTM (CDR1) and ANQGSEA (CDR2) are obtained from the germline V gene. Taken from cysteine to phenylalanine, the CDR3 has 14 residues. The read is trimmed to its CDR3 DNA, 42 bases read in frame from base 1. This entry is derived from a study of T cell responses to AZD1222 COVID-19 vaccine (dated by TCRdb to about 2021). Turning to the overall study: AZD1222 recipients with second doses at about 4 weeks or about 12 weeks were pooled, because spike-specific TCR depth and breadth did not differ between schedules. Enrollment into the trials was organized by age into subgroups of 18-55, 56-69 and 70-plus years, and those subgroups contained roughly 150, 30 and 60 TCR-sequenced participants, respectively. A total of about 230 trial participants underwent TCR sequencing, of whom roughly 210 received two doses of AZD1222 and approximately 25 received two doses of the MenACWY control vaccine.

Overall study outcomes, separate from this receptor: After two AZD1222 doses, both the breadth and the depth of spike-specific TCRs were significantly higher than at day 0 and than in MenACWY recipients. In the small 56-69-year group, the increase in depth fell short of significance, most likely because of low power. Because no day 14 peak-response samples were available, the repertoires could be characterized only after the peak T cell response. The vaccine-associated CD4 TCRs covered the entire spike protein, and the dominant responses fell in regions 160-218 and 743-854. Participants were mostly white British, with more females than males. The authors suggested clonal diversity may have been underestimated. Reportedly, close to half of the unique spike-specific TCRs recognized epitopes lying outside the regions that are mutated in the B.1.351 and B.1.1.7 variants. Conclusions about previously exposed vaccinees are limited, since just five to seven AZD1222 recipients were seropositive for SARS-CoV-2 at baseline.

The input for sequencing was peripheral blood, taken on day 0 of AZD1222 vaccination. The sequence was collected from an adult in good health. In this chain, TRBV29-1 is recombined with TRBJ1-2; TRBD1 is a possible D gene, resting on 6 matching bases. The nucleotide sequence reads as follows: TGCAGCGTTGAAGCCCAGGGGCTCAACTATGGCTACACCTTC. This translates into CSVEAQGLNYGYTF.